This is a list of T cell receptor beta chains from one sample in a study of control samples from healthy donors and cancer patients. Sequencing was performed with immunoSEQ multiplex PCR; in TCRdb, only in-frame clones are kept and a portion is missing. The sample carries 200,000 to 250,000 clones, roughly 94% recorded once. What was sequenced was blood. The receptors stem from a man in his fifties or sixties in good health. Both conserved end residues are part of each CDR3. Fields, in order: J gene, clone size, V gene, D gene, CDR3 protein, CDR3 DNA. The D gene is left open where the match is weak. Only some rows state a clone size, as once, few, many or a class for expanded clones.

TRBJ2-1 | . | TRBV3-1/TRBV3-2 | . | CASSLWGTPPQEQFF | TGTGCCAGCAGCCTCTGGGGGACACCTCCCCAGGAGCAGTTCTTC
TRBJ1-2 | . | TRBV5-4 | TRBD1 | CASSLIAGGAVGYTF | TGTGCCAGCAGCTTAATTGCAGGGGGCGCGGTTGGCTACACCTTC
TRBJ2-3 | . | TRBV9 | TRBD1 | CASSVITGGGSDTQYF | TGTGCCAGCAGCGTAATTACAGGGGGCGGATCAGATACGCAGTATTTT
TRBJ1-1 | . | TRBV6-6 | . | CASSYGSNTEAFF | TGTGCCAGCAGTTACGGGTCGAACACTGAAGCTTTCTTT
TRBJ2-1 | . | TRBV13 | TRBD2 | CASSLGLAGAGGNEQFF | TGTGCCAGCAGCTTAGGGCTAGCGGGGGCCGGGGGTAATGAGCAGTTCTTC
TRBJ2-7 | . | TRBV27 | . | CASSMGGSYEQYF | TGTGCCAGCAGTATGGGGGGCTCCTACGAGCAGTACTTC
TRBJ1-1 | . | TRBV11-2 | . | CASSLRPDRPTEAFF | TGTGCCAGCAGCCTCAGGCCTGACCGTCCCACTGAAGCTTTCTTT
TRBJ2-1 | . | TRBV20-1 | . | CSARVGNEQFF | TGCAGTGCTAGAGTGGGCAATGAGCAGTTCTTC
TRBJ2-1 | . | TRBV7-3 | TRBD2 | CASSSRSGGAAEQFF | TGTGCCAGCAGCTCCCGAAGCGGGGGGGCCGCTGAGCAGTTCTTC
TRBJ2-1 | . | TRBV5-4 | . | CASSLVPPNEQFF | TGTGCCAGCAGCTTGGTCCCCCCGAATGAGCAGTTCTTC
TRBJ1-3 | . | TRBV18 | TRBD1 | CASSPPQGATIYF | TGTGCCAGCTCACCACCGCAGGGGGCCACCATATATTTT
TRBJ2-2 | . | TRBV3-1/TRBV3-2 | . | CASTVGTGELFF | TGTGCCAGCACGGTGGGAACCGGGGAGCTGTTTTTT
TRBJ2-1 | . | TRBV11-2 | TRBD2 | CASSLGLAGPRDEQFF | TGTGCCAGCAGCTTAGGGTTAGCGGGGCCACGGGATGAGCAGTTCTTC
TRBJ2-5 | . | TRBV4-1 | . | CASSPVPRETQYF | TGCGCCAGCAGCCCTGTTCCACGAGAGACCCAGTACTTC
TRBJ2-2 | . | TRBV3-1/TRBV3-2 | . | CASSQEGLANTGELFF | TGTGCCAGCAGCCAAGAAGGGCTGGCGAACACCGGGGAGCTGTTTTTT
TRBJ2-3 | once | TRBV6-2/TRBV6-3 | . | CASSYRVDSPSTDTQYF | TGTGCCAGCAGTTACCGTGTGGACTCACCTTCCACAGATACGCAGTATTTT
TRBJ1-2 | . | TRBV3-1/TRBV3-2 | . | CASSQGGSYGYTF | TGTGCCAGCAGCCAAGGGGGCAGCTATGGCTACACCTTC
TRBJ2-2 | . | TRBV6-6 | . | CASSLRVNTGELFF | TGTGCCAGCAGTTTGAGGGTTAACACCGGGGAGCTGTTTTTT
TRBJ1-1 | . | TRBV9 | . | CASRGENTEAFF | TGTGCCAGCAGAGGCGAGAACACTGAAGCTTTCTTT
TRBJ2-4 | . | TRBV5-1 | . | CASSLGDMVYKNIQYF | TGCGCCAGCAGCTTGGGAGACATGGTGTACAAAAACATTCAGTACTTC
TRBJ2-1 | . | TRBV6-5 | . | CASSYLNDNEQFF | TGTGCCAGCAGTTACCTGAATGATAATGAGCAGTTCTTC
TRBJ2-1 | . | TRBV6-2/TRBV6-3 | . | CASSYLYNEQFF | TGTGCCAGCAGTTACTTGTACAATGAGCAGTTCTTC
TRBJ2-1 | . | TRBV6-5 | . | CASSYTNEQFF | TGTGCCAGCAGTTATACCAATGAGCAGTTCTTC
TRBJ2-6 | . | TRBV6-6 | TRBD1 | CASSLGTGDSGANVLTF | TGTGCCAGCAGTCTCGGGACAGGCGACTCTGGGGCCAACGTCCTGACTTTC
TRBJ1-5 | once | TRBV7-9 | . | CASTNSNQPQHF | TGTGCCAGCACGAATAGCAATCAGCCCCAGCATTTT
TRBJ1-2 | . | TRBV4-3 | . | CASSPTGPYGYTF | TGCGCCAGCAGCCCGACCGGGCCCTATGGCTACACCTTC
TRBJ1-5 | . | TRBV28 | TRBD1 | CATADRDYSNQPQHF | TGTGCCACCGCTGACAGGGATTATAGCAATCAGCCCCAGCATTTT
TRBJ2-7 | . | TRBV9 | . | CASSPRDTSSYEQYF | TGTGCCAGCAGCCCCCGGGACACTAGCTCCTACGAGCAGTACTTC
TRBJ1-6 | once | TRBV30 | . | CAWSDQGGSPLHF | TGTGCCTGGAGTGATCAGGGCGGCTCACCCCTCCACTTT
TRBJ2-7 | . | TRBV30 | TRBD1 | CACRTGGRYEQYF | TGTGCCTGCCGCACAGGGGGCCGATACGAGCAGTACTTC
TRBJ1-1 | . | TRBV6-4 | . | CASSPKGEGNTEAFF | TGTGCCAGCAGCCCGAAAGGGGAGGGTAACACTGAAGCTTTCTTT
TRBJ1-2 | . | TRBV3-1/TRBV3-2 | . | CASSHPLFGYTF | TGTGCCAGCAGCCACCCCCTATTTGGCTACACCTTC
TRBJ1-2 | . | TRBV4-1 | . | CASSQDVGSGSGGYTF | TGCGCCAGCAGCCAAGATGTCGGGAGCGGGTCGGGGGGCTACACCTTC
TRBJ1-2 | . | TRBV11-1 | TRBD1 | CASSPTGQGYGYTF | TGTGCCAGCAGCCCTACGGGACAGGGCTATGGCTACACCTTC
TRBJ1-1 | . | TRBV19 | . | CASSIGGSYTEAFF | TGTGCCAGTAGTATAGGCGGGTCTTACACTGAAGCTTTCTTT
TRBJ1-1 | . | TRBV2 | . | CASSPARTVMNTEAFF | TGTGCCAGCAGCCCGGCTAGGACAGTCATGAACACTGAAGCTTTCTTT
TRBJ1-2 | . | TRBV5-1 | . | CASSSTADAGGYTF | TGCGCCAGCAGTTCGACAGCCGATGCGGGTGGCTACACCTTC
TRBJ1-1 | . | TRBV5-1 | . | CASSPGGGANTEAFF | TGCGCCAGCAGCCCCGGGGGGGGAGCTAACACTGAAGCTTTCTTT
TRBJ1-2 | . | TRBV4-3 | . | CASSQDFRARNYGYTF | TGCGCCAGCAGCCAAGATTTCAGGGCTCGAAACTATGGCTACACCTTC
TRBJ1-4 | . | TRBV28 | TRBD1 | CASSFGQGLEKLFF | TGTGCCAGCAGTTTTGGACAGGGACTAGAAAAACTGTTTTTT
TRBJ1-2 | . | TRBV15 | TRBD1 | CATSSPGGQPGTNYGYTF | TGTGCCACCAGCAGCCCAGGGGGCCAGCCCGGAACTAACTATGGCTACACCTTC
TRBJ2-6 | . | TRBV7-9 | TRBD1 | CASSSGTVFSGANVLTF | TGTGCCAGCAGCTCCGGGACAGTATTCTCTGGGGCCAACGTCCTGACTTTC
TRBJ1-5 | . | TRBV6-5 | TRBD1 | CASNGQVIPNQPQHF | TGTGCCAGCAACGGACAGGTAATCCCAAATCAGCCCCAGCATTTT
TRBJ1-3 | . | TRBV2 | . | CASSSQGTGNTIYF | TGTGCCAGCAGCTCACAGGGAACTGGAAACACCATATATTTT
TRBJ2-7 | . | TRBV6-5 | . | CASSGQRTQYF | TGTGCCAGCAGCGGACAGCGAACGCAGTACTTC
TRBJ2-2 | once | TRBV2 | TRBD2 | CASTRRGVGELFF | TGTGCCAGCACCCGCCGGGGGGTCGGGGAGCTGTTTTTT
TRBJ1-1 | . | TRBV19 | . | CASSMTAMTEAFF | TGTGCCAGTAGTATGACAGCTATGACTGAAGCTTTCTTT
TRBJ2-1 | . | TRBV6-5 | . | CASMGESYNEQFF | TGTGCCAGCATGGGGGAATCCTACAATGAGCAGTTCTTC
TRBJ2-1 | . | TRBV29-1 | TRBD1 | CSGTGAEPEQFF | TGCAGCGGGACAGGTGCGGAACCTGAGCAGTTCTTC
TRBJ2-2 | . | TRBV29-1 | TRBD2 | CSVPTAGAPGELFF | TGCAGCGTTCCGACAGCGGGGGCGCCCGGGGAGCTGTTTTTT
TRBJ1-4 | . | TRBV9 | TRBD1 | CASSGQGQGREKLFF | TGTGCCAGCAGCGGACAGGGACAGGGGCGTGAAAAACTGTTTTTT
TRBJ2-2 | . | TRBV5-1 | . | CASSLATGDYGELFF | TGCGCCAGCAGCCTGGCGACAGGCGACTACGGGGAGCTGTTTTTT
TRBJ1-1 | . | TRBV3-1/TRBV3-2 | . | CASSQDLNTEAFF | TGTGCCAGCAGCCAAGACCTGAACACTGAAGCTTTCTTT
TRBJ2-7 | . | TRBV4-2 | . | CASSQDRSLPGEQYF | TGTGCCAGCAGCCAAGATCGGAGCCTCCCCGGCGAGCAGTACTTC
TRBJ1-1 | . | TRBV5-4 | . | CASFSPSGGMNTEAFF | TGTGCCAGCTTCTCCCCGTCGGGGGGTATGAACACTGAAGCTTTCTTT
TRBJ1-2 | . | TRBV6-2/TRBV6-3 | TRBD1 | CASSTPGTDNYGYTF | TGTGCCAGCAGTACCCCCGGGACAGATAACTATGGCTACACCTTC
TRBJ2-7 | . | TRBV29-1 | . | CSASGLTYEQYF | TGCAGCGCCTCCGGGTTAACCTACGAGCAGTACTTC